Here is one TCR beta chain with its context. What it binds is not known. This sample was taken from a study of a mutant IDH1 vaccine in newly diagnosed glioma. Study in general: The first vaccination came 4-6 weeks after radiotherapy alone, or with temozolomide cycles.

V shed 7 bases and J 0 bases; nucleotides not matched to a gene: 4. Looked up from germline, CDR1 is LNHDA and CDR2 is SQIVND (reference sequence). The CDR3 is 15 residues long. TCRdb keeps only in-frame clones here, not all; method: immunoSEQ multiplex PCR. The top ten hold about 4.2% of the sample, which has tens of thousands of clones, approximately 81% seen once. The time point denotes: week 35, safety follow-up. Vaccine doses each comprised 300 ug of mutant IDH1 20-mer peptide, with topical imiquimod. The TCR comes from a man under 40 with glioma. The sample in question was PBMCs, obtained from a glioma patient whose treatment included an IDH1 peptide vaccine. The chain is built from TRBV19 and TRBJ2-1; TRBD2 matches 9 bases. The CDR3 DNA is TGTGCCAGTACCCTAGCGGGGAGCTCCTACAATGAGCAGTTCTTC. Residues: CASTLAGSSYNEQFF.